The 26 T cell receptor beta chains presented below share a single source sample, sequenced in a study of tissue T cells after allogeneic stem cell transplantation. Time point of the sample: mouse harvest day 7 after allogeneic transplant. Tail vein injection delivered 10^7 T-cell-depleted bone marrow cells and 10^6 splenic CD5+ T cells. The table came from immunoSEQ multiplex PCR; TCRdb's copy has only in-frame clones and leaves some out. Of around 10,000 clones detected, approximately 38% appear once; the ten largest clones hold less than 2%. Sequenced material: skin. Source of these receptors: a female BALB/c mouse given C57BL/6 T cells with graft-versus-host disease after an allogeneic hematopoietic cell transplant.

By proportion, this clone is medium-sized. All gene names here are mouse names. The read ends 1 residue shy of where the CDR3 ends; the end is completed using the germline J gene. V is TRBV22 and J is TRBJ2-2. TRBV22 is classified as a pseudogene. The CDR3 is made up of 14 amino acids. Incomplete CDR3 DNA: TGTGCCAGCAGTTGTGGGCTAAACACCGGGCAGCTCTAC. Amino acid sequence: CASSCGLNTGQLY. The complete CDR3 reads CASSCGLNTGQLYF.

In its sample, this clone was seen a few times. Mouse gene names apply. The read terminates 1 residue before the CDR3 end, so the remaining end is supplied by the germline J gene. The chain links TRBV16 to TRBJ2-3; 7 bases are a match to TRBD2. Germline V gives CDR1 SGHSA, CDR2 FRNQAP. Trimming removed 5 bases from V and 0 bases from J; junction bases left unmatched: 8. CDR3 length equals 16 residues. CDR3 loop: CASSAGPGGSAETLYF. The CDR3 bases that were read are TGTGCAAGCAGCGCAGGGCCTGGGGGTAGTGCAGAAACGCTGTAT.

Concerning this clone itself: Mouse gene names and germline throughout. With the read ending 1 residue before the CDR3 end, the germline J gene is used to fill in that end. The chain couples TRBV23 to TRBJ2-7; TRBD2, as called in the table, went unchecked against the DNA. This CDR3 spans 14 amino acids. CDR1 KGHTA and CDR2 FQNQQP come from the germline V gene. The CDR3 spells CSSSQSLGVYEQYF. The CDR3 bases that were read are TGCTCCAGCAGTCAATCTCTGGGGGTCTATGAACAGTAC. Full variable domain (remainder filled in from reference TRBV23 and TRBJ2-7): DAAVTQKPRYLIKMKGQEAEMKCIPEKGHTAVFWYQQKQSKELKFLIYFQNQQPLDQIDMVKERFSAVCPSSSLCSLGIRTCEAEDSALYLCSSSQSLGVYEQYFGPGTRLTVL.

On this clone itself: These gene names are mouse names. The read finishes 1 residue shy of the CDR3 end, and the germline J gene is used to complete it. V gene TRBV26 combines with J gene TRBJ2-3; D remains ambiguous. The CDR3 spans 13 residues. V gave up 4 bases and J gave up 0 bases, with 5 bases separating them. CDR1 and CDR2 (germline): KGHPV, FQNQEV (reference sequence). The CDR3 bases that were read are TGTGCCAGCAGTCCGGACAGTGCAGAAACGCTGTAT. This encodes CASSPDSAETLY. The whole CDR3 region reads CASSPDSAETLYF.

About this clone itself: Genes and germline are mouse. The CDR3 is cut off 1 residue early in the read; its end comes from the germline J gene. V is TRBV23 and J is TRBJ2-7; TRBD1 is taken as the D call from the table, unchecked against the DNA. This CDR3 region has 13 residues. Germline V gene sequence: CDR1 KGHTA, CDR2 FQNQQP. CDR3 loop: CSSSQTGSYEQYF. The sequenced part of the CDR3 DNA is TGCTCCAGCAGTCAGACAGGCTCCTATGAACAGTAC.

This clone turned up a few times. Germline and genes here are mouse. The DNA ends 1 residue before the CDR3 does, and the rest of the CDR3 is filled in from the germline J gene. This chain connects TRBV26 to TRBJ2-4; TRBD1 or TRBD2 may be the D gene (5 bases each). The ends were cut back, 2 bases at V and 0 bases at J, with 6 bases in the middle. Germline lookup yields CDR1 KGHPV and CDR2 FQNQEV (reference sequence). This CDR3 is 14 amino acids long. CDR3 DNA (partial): TGTGCCAGCAGTCTGGGGGACAGTCAAAACACCTTGTAC. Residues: CASSLGDSQNTLY. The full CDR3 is CASSLGDSQNTLYF.

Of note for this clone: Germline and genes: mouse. Incomplete CDR3 DNA: TGTGCCAGCAGCTTAATGGCCGGGGGGTATGCTGAGCAGTTC. Its protein product is CASSLMAGGYAEQF. The whole CDR3 sequence reads CASSLMAGGYAEQFF. The rearrangement uses TRBV3 and TRBJ2-1; TRBD2 is a possible D gene (6 bases). Read coverage stops 1 residue before the CDR3 terminus; the germline J gene supplies the remainder. CDR3 length equals 15 residues. Trimming pared 2 bases from V and 4 bases from J, leaving 12 bases between. Germline loops: CDR1 SNHLY, CDR2 FYNGKV (reference sequence).

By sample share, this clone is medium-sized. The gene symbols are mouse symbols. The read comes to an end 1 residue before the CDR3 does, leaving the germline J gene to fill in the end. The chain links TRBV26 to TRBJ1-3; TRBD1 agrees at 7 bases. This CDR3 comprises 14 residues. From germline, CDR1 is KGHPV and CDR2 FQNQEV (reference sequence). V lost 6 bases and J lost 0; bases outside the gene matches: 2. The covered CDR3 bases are TGTGCCAGCAGGAGGGACAGTTCTGGAAATACGCTCTAT. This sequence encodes CASRRDSSGNTLY. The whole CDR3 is CASRRDSSGNTLYF.

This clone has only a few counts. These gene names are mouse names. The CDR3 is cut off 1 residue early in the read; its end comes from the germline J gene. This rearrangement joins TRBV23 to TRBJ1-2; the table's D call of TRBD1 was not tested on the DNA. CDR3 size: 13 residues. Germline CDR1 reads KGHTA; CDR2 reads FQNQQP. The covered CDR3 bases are TGCTCCAGCGCTCAGGGGGCGGGCTCCGACTACACC. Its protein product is CSSAQGAGSDYT. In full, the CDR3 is CSSAQGAGSDYTF.

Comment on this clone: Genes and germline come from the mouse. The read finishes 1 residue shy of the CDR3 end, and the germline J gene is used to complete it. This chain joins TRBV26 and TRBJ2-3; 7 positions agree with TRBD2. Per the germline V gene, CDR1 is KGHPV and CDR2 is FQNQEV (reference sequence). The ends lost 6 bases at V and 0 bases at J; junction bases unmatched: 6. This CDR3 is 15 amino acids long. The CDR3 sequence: CASSPVGGSAETLYF. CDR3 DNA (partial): TGTGCCAGCAGCCCCGTGGGGGGTAGTGCAGAAACGCTGTAT.

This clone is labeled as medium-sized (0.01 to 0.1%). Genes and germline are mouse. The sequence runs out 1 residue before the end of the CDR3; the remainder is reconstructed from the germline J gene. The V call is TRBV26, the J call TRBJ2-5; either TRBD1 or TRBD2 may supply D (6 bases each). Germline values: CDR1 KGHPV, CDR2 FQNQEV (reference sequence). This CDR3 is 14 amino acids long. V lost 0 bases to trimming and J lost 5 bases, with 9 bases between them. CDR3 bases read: TGTGCCAGCAGTCTGTCGGGGGCGGGAGACACCCAGTAC. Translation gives CASSLSGAGDTQY. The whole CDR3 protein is CASSLSGAGDTQYF.

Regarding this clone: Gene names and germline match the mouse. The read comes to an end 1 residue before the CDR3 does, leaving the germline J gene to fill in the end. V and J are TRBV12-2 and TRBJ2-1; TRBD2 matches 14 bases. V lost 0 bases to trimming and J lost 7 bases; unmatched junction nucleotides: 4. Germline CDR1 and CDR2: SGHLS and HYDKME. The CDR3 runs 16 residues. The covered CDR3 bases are TGTGCCAGCTCTCTCGAGGGACTGGGGGGGCGCGCTGAGCAGTTC. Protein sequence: CASSLEGLGGRAEQF. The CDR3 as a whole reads CASSLEGLGGRAEQFF. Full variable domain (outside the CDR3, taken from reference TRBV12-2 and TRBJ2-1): NSGVVQSPRYIIKGKGERSILKCIPISGHLSVAWYQQTQGQELKFFIQHYDKMERDKGNLPSRFSVQQFDDYHSEMNMSALELEDSAVYFCASSLEGLGGRAEQFFGPGTRLTVL.

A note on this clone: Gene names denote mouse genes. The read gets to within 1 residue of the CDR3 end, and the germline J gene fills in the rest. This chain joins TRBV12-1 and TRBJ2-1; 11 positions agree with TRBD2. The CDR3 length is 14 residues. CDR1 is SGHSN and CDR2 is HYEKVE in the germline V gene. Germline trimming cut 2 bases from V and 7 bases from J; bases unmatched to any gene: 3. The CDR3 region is CASSPTGGEAEQFF. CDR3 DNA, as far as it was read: TGTGCCAGCTCTCCGACTGGGGGGGAAGCTGAGCAGTTC. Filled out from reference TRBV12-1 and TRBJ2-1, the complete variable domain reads DSGVVQSPRHIIKEKGGRSVLTCIPISGHSNVVWYQQTLGKELKFLIQHYEKVERDKGFLPSRFSVQQFDDYHSEMNMSALELEDSAMYFCASSPTGGEAEQFFGPGTRLTVL.

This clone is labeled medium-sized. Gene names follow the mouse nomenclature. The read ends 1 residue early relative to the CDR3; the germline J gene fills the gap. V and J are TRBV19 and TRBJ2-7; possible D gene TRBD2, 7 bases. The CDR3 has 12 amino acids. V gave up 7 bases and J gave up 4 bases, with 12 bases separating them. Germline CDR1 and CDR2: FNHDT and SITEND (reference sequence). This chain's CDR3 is CASLGALYEQYF. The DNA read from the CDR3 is TGTGCCAGCCTGGGGGCTCTATATGAACAGTAC.

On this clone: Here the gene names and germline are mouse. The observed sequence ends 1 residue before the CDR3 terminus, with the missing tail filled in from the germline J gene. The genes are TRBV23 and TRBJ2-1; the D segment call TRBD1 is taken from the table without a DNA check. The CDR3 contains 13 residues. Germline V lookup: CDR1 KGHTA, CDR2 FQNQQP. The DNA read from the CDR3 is TGCTCCAGCAGTCGACAGGGTCGAGCTGAGCAGTTC. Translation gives CSSSRQGRAEQF. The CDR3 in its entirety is CSSSRQGRAEQFF.

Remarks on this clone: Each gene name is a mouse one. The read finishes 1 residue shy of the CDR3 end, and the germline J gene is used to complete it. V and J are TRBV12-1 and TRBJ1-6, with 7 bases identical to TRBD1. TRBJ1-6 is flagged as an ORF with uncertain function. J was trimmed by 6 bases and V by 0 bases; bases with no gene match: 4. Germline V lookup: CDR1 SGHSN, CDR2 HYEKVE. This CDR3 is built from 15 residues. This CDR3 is CASSLEGAGNSPLYF. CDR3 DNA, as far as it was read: TGTGCCAGCTCTCTCGAGGGGGCCGGTAATTCGCCCCTCTAC.

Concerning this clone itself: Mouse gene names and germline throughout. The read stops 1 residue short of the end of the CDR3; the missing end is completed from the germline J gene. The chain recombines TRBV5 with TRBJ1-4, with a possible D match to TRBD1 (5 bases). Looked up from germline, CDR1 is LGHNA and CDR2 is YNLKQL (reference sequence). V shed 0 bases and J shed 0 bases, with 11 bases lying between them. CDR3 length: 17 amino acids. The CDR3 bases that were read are TGTGCCAGCAGCCAAGAACCACAGGCGATTTCCAACGAAAGATTATTT. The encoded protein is CASSQEPQAISNERLF. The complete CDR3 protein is CASSQEPQAISNERLFF.

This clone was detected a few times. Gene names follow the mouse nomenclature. CDR3 DNA (partial): TGTGCCAGCAGGCTGGGGGGGCGCGATGCTGAGCAGTTC. Amino acid sequence: CASRLGGRDAEQF. Given in full, the CDR3 is CASRLGGRDAEQFF. The chain links TRBV15 to TRBJ2-1; 10 positions agree with TRBD2. With the read ending 1 residue before the CDR3 end, the germline J gene is used to fill in that end. This CDR3 is 14 amino acids long. With V trimmed by 6 bases and J by 5 bases, 4 bases remained unmatched. CDR1 is SGHND, CDR2 FRSKSL, per germline.

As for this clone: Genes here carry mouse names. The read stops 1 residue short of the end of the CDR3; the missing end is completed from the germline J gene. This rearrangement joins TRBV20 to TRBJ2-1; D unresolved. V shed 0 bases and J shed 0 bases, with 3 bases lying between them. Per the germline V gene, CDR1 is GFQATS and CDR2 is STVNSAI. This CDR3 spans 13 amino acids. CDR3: CGARDLNYAEQFF. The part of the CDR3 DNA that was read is TGTGGTGCTAGGGATCTTAACTATGCTGAGCAGTTC.

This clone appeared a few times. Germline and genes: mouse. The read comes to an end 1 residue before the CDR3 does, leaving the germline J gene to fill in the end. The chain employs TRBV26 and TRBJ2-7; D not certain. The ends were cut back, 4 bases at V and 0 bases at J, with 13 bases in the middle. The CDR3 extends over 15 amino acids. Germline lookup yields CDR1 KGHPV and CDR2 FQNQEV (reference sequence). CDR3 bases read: TGTGCCAGCAGTCCGTCCGAGACAAGCTCCTATGAACAGTAC. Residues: CASSPSETSSYEQY. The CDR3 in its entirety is CASSPSETSSYEQYF.

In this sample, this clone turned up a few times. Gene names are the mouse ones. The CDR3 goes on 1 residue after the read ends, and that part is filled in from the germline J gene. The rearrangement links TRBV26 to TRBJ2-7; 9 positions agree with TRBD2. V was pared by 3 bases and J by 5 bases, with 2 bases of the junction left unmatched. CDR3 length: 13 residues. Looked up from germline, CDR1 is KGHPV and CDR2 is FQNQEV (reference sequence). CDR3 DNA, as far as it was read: TGTGCCAGCAGTCTCCTGGGGGGGGATGAACAGTAC. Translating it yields CASSLLGGDEQY. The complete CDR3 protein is CASSLLGGDEQYF.

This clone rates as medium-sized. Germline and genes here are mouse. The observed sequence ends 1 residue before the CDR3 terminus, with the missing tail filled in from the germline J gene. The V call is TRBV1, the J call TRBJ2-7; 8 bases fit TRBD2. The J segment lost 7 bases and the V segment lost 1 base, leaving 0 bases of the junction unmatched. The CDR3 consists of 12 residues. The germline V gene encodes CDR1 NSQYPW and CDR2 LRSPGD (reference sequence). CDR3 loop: CTCSAVGGEQYF. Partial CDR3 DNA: TGCACCTGCAGTGCAGTGGGGGGGGAACAGTAC.

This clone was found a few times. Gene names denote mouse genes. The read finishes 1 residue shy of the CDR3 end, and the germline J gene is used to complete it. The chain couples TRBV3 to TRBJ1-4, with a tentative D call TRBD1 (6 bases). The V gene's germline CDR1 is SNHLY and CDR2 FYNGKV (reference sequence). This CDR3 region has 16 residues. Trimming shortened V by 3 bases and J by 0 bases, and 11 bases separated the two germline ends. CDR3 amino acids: CASSFRGVISNERLFF. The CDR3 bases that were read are TGTGCCAGCAGCTTTAGGGGGGTAATTTCCAACGAAAGATTATTT.

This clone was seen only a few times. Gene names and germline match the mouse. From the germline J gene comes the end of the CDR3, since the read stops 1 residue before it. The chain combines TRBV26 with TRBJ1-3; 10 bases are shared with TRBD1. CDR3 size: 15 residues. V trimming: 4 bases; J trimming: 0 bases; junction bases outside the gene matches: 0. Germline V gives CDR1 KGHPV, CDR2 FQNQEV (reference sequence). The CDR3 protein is CASSRQGASGNTLYF. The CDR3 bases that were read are TGTGCCAGCAGTCGACAGGGGGCTTCTGGAAATACGCTCTAT. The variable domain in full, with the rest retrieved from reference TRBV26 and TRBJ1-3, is NSKVIQTPRYLVKGQGQKAKMRCIPEKGHPVVFWYQQNKNNEFKFLINFQNQEVLQQIDMTEKRFSAECPSNSPCSLEIQSSEAGDSALYLCASSRQGASGNTLYFGEGSRLIVV.

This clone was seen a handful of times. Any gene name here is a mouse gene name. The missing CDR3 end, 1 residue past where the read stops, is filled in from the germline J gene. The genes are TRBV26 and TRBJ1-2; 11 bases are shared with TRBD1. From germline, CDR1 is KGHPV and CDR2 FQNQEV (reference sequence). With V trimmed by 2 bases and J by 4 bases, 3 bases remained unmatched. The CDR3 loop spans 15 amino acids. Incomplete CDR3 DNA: TGTGCCAGCAGTCTGCCGGGGACAGGGGGCTCCGACTACACC. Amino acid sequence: CASSLPGTGGSDYT. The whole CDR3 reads CASSLPGTGGSDYTF. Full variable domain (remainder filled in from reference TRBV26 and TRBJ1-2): NSKVIQTPRYLVKGQGQKAKMRCIPEKGHPVVFWYQQNKNNEFKFLINFQNQEVLQQIDMTEKRFSAECPSNSPCSLEIQSSEAGDSALYLCASSLPGTGGSDYTFGSGTRLLVI.

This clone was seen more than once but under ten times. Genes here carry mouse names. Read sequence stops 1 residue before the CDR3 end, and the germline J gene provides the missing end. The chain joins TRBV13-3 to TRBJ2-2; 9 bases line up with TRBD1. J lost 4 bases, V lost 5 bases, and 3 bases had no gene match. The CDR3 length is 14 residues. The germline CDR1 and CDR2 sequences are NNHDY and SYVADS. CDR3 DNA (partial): TGTGCCAGCAGGGACAGGGGTGGCACCGGGCAGCTCTAC. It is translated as CASRDRGGTGQLY. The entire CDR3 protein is CASRDRGGTGQLYF.